The next 5 T cell receptor beta chains were all read from a single sample in a study of blood T cell repertoires in COVID-19. Measured with immunoSEQ multiplex PCR; TCRdb has only the in-frame clones, and not every one. Here the sample spans some 370,000 clones, roughly 90% being singletons. The sample was peripheral blood. These receptors all come from a man aged 18 to 29 with active or convalescent COVID-19.

The chain carries TRBV9 and TRBJ1-2; TRBD1 might be the D (6 bases). This CDR3 contains 12 residues. The germline CDR1 and CDR2 sequences are SGDLS and YYNGEE. V lost 5 bases and J lost 4, with 9 bases in between. The CDR3 loop is CASSGQSYGYTF. As DNA, the CDR3 is TGTGCCAGCAGTGGACAGAGCTATGGCTACACCTTC.

The chain carries TRBV4-2 and TRBJ2-1; 13 bases match TRBD2. This CDR3 is built from 15 residues. The germline CDR1 and CDR2 sequences are LGHNA and YNFKEQ. The junction had 6 bases not matched to a gene; V was cut back by 2 bases and J by 11 bases. CDR3 sequence: CASSQTSGGAGKQFF. The CDR3 region has the DNA TGTGCCAGCAGCCAAACTAGCGGGGGGGCCGGGAAGCAGTTCTTC.

V gene TRBV5-8 combines with J gene TRBJ2-3; the D is unclear. The CDR3 loop spans 14 amino acids. Deletions cut 1 base from V and 1 base from J, with 7 bases between. Germline values: CDR1 SGHTS, CDR2 YDEGEE. CDR3 protein: CASSLSSGTDTQYF. Here the CDR3 DNA reads TGTGCCAGCAGCTTGAGTTCGGGCACAGATACGCAGTATTTT.

The V and J genes are TRBV4-1 and TRBJ1-6, with TRBD1 identical over 12 bases. The junction had 11 bases not matched to a gene; V was cut back by 2 bases and J by 6 bases. The CDR3 is 19 residues long. CDR1 and CDR2 (germline): MGHRA, YSYEKL. CDR3 in amino acids: CASSQYPEGTGGLNSPLHF. Written as DNA, the CDR3 is TGCGCCAGCAGCCAATATCCTGAGGGGACAGGGGGCCTTAATTCACCCCTCCACTTT.

CDR3 coding DNA: TGTGCCAGTAGTATGCCCCTCTACTCTGGAAACACCATATATTTT. It is translated as CASSMPLYSGNTIYF. The chain links TRBV19 to TRBJ1-3; D is uncertain. Germline CDR1 LNHDA, CDR2 SQIVND (reference sequence). CDR3 length: 15 amino acids. Between the trimmed V and J ends, which lost 3 bases and 0 bases, there was a span of 9 bases. The full variable domain, completed using reference TRBV19 and TRBJ1-3, is DGGITQSPKYLFRKEGQNVTLSCEQNLNHDAMYWYRQDPGQGLRLIYYSQIVNDFQKGDIAEGYSVSREKKESFPLTVTSAQKNPTAFYLCASSMPLYSGNTIYFGEGSWLTVV.